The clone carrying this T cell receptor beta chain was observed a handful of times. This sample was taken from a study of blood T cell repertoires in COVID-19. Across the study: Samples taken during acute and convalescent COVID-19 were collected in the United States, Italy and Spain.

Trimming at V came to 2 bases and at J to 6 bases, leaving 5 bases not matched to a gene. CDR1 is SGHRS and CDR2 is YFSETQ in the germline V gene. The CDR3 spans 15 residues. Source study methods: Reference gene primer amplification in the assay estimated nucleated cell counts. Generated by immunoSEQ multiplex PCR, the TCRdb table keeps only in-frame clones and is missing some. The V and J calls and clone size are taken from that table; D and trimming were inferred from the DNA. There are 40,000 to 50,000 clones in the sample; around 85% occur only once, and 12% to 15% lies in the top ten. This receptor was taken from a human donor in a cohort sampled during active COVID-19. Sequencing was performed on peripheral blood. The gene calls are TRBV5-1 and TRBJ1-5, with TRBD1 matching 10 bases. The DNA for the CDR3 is TGCGCCAGCAGCTTAGGGACAGGGGCGGTTCAGCCCCAGCATTTT. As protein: CASSLGTGAVQPQHF.